This TCR delta chain was identified during a study of γδ T cells in repeated Plasmodium falciparum infection. Across the whole study: Donors were malaria-exposed Malian children or age- and gender-matched Australian children. Sampling occurred at baseline, pre-infection for selected infections, and 21 days post-infection. Malian gammadelta TCRs were studied during no-transmission periods and across acute malaria episodes. General study results and limits: Malian children's Vdelta2-negative repertoires appeared more expanded and less diverse than Australians'.

This CDR3 contains 25 residues. The germline CDR1 and CDR2 sequences are TSWWSYY and QGS. Flow sorting of PBMC yielded separate Vgamma9/Vdelta2+ and Vdelta2-negative gammadelta T cell populations for bulk repertoire analysis. To note about this clone: What it binds is unknown. This likely stems from a read error, as it lies one base from a far larger clone. Different DNA sequences within this sample yield the same CDR3.

TCRdb used CATT to re-call clones from the multiplex PCR reads. Of over 90,000 delta-chain clones listed, 0.85% to 1% were seen once; the top ten hold approximately 9.6%. This TCR was recovered from a pool of human donors (malaria-infected and uninfected, not separated). The sample taken for sequencing was gamma-delta T cells from blood. The chain couples TRDV1 to TRDJ1; 13 nucleotides agree with TRDD3. CDR3 sequence reads: CALGELPFTRTGGYARRLYTDKLIF. CDR3 sequence (DNA): TGTGCTCTTGGGGAATTACCTTTCACAAGGACTGGGGGATACGCGCGCCGACTGTACACCGACAAACTCATCTTT.